This TCR beta chain was found in a study of blood T cell repertoires in COVID-19. Sequenced by immunoSEQ multiplex PCR; TCRdb stores in-frame clones only, minus some. The data contain around 250,000 clones, approximately 78% of them seen just once; the ten biggest clones take up approximately 3.5%. Trimming pared 0 bases from V and 4 bases from J, leaving 24 bases between. CDR3 length: 19 amino acids. Germline CDR1 is LNHNV and CDR2 is YYDKDF (reference sequence). This sequence was found in a woman aged 18-30 years with acute or convalescent COVID-19. This chain links TRBV15 with TRBJ1-2, with D possibly being TRBD1 (5 bases). The sample consisted of peripheral blood. The CDR3 sequence: CATSRDLHRTKPLGYGYTF. For the CDR3, the DNA is TGTGCCACCAGCAGAGATCTTCACAGGACGAAGCCCTTAGGCTATGGCTACACCTTC.